The next 13 T cell receptor beta chains were all read from a single sample in a study of post-analysis software for immune sequencing data. Findings and limits, study-wide: About five TRBV segments (TRBV5-6, TRBV5-1 and TRBV20-1 among them) occurred more frequently in patients than in controls.

Unique molecular identifiers featured in each of the TCR beta cDNA libraries. MiXCR, run by TCRdb on the PCR reads, gives a single entry per CDR3 protein. The repertoire holds hundreds of thousands of distinct CDR3 sequences, with 39% as singletons. The antigens of these receptors remain unknown. Sample: blood. The receptors were gathered from a girl aged 2 to 10 with multiple sclerosis.

The genes are TRBV7-8 and TRBJ1-1; 10 positions match TRBD1. This CDR3 contains 14 residues. Germline V gene lookup returns CDR1 SGHVS and CDR2 FQNEAQ. The V segment lost 3 bases and the J segment 5 bases; nucleotides outside the gene matches: 3. The CDR3 DNA reads TGTGCCAGCAGCTTTGACAGGGGGCGTACTGAAGCTTTCTTT. Protein: CASSFDRGRTEAFF.

This clonotype was seen a few times. The chain carries TRBV29-1 and TRBJ2-5; possibly TRBD2 for D (5 bases). The DNA end lines up better with TRBJ2-7; the J call may be wrong. There are 13 residues in the CDR3. The germline CDR1 and CDR2 sequences are SQVTM and ANQGSEA. The CDR3 DNA follows: TGCAGCGTTGAGATCGGGGTCTGGGACGAGCAGTACTTC. Residues: CSVEIGVWDEQYF.

The chain couples TRBV9 to TRBJ2-6; 9 positions agree with TRBD1. This CDR3 spans 16 amino acids. Unmatched junction bases numbered 0, after V lost 2 bases and J lost 0 bases. Germline V gene sequence: CDR1 SGDLS, CDR2 YYNGEE. CDR3 DNA: TGTGCCAGCAGCGTGGACAGGGGCTCTGGGGCCAACGTCCTGACTTTC. This sequence encodes CASSVDRGSGANVLTF.

The chain links TRBV7-2 to TRBJ2-4, with D hard to call. The germline V gene has CDR1 SGHTA and CDR2 FQGNSA. This CDR3 is 17 amino acids long. Trimming pared 3 bases from V and 4 bases from J, leaving 19 bases between. CDR3 residues: CASSFGWQREVKNIQYF. CDR3 bases: TGTGCCAGCAGCTTTGGCTGGCAGCGCGAAGTAAAAAACATTCAGTACTTC.

The sample holds a few counts of this clonotype. The chain carries TRBV6-1 and TRBJ2-5; D is unresolved. This CDR3 is built from 15 residues. Deletions cut 6 bases from V and 1 base from J, with 15 bases between. In germline, CDR1 is MNHNS, CDR2 SASEGT. DNA of the CDR3: TGTGCCAGCAGGCGTGAAGGGTATATCCAAGAGACCCAGTACTTC. Encoded protein: CASRREGYIQETQYF.

This chain joins TRBV7-9 and TRBJ1-2; the D gene is possibly TRBD1 (5 bases). V was pared by 3 bases and J by 4 bases, with 24 bases between. This CDR3 comprises 18 residues. CDR1 is SEHNR, CDR2 FQNEAQ, per germline (reference sequence). The CDR3 coding sequence is TGTGCCAGCAGCTTCCGCTCGCCTCGGGACCCTGGACCCTATGGCTACACCTTC. Amino acids: CASSFRSPRDPGPYGYTF.

The J gene is TRBJ2-5, the V gene TRBV6-5, with D perhaps given as TRBD1 or TRBD2 (6 bases each). Trimming stripped 5 bases from V and 5 bases from J, with 18 bases between. The CDR3 is 15 amino acids. Per the germline V gene, CDR1 is MNHEY and CDR2 is SVGAGI. The CDR3 DNA follows: TGTGCCAGCAGTAAGAAGTGGGGGGCTGAGGAGACCCAGTACTTC. This encodes CASSKKWGAEETQYF.

The chain carries TRBV11-2 and TRBJ1-4; no clear D gene. The CDR3 runs 16 residues. The germline V gene has CDR1 SGHAT and CDR2 FQNNGV. With 1 base removed from V and 8 bases from J, the gap between germline ends came to 17 bases. The chain's CDR3 is CASSLVSGLQGEKLFF. In nucleotides, the CDR3 is TGTGCCAGCAGCTTAGTAAGCGGGTTACAAGGAGAAAAACTGTTTTTT.

The sample holds a few counts of this clonotype. V and J are TRBV20-1 and TRBJ2-7, with 7 bases that match TRBD1. This CDR3 is 15 amino acids long. Germline CDR1 is DFQATT and CDR2 is SNEGSKA (reference sequence). J lost 2 bases, V lost 2 bases, and 9 bases had no gene match. DNA of the CDR3: TGCAGTGCTAGATCGACAGGGTCATCCCCCTACGAGCAGTACTTC. This encodes CSARSTGSSPYEQYF.

In this sample, this clonotype turned up a few times. This rearrangement joins TRBV9 to TRBJ2-5; no firm D call. V lost 2 bases to trimming and J lost 5 bases, with 16 bases between them. The length of the CDR3 is 15 residues. From germline, CDR1 is SGDLS and CDR2 YYNGEE. CDR3 in amino acids: CASSVGNGRLETQYF. In DNA, the CDR3 is TGTGCCAGCAGCGTCGGCAACGGGCGCCTGGAGACCCAGTACTTC.

In the case of this clonotype: No DNA is shown, since the ends of the CDR3 on it are uncertain; the CDR3 is the one TCRdb lists. This chain links TRBV10-3 with TRBJ2-5; TRBD2 is taken as the D call from the table, unchecked against the DNA. With termini counted, the CDR3 has 14 amino acids. Germline V lookup: CDR1 ENHRY, CDR2 SYGVKD. CDR3 residues: CAISSSGGEETQYF.

This clonotype occurred a few times. The chain uses TRBV29-1 and TRBJ2-4, with 12 bases identical to TRBD1. This CDR3 comprises 15 residues. Unmatched junction bases numbered 3, after V lost 4 bases and J lost 2 bases. CDR1 and CDR2 from the germline V gene are SQVTM and ANQGSEA. CDR3: CSVGGQGASKNIQYF. CDR3 sequence (DNA): TGCAGCGTTGGGGGACAGGGGGCATCCAAAAACATTCAGTACTTC.

This CDR3 is CASSLSSSWGGDTQYF. In DNA, the CDR3 is TGTGCCAGCAGCCTCTCATCAAGCTGGGGGGGGGATACGCAGTATTTT. V is TRBV27 and J is TRBJ2-3, with 7 bases matching TRBD2. The CDR3 has 16 amino acids. With V trimmed by 6 bases and J by 6 bases, 15 bases remained unmatched. Germline-derived CDR1 and CDR2 are MNHEY and SMNVEV (reference sequence).